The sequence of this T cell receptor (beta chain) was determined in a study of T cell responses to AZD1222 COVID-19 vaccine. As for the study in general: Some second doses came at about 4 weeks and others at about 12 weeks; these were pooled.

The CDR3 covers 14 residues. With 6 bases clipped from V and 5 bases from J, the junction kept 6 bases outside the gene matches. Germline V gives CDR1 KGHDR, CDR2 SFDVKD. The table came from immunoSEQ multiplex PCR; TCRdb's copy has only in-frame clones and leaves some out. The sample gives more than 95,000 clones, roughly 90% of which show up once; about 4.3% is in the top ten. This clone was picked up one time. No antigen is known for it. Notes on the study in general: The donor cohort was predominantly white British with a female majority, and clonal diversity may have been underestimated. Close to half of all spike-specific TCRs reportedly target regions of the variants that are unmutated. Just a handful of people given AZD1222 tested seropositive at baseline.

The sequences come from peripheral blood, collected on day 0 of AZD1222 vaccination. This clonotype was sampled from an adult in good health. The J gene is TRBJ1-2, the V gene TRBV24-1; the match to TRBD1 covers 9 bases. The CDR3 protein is CATSRTGTGYGYTF. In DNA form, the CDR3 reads TGTGCCACCAGTCGCACCGGGACAGGGTATGGCTACACCTTC.